This entry lists 21 T cell receptor beta chains sequenced from one sample in a study of T cell responses to AZD1222 COVID-19 vaccine (dated by TCRdb to about 2021). Library creation used the immunoSEQ multiplex PCR assay. TCRdb re-hosts the immuneACCESS table, in-frame sequences only. Its copies lack some clones; in the studies checked, an unresolved V gene accounts for under half of them, and the cause for the rest is not known. Counted in this sample were 160,000 or so clones; approximately 87% of them appeared once. The ten largest account for roughly 4% of the sample. The time point label corresponds to: about 28 days (+/-7) after the second vaccine dose. The specimen was peripheral blood, collected 28 days after the second AZD1222 dose. The origin of the receptors is an adult who received the AZD1222 COVID-19 vaccine.

By share, this clone ranks as large. The chain joins TRBV9 to TRBJ1-6; no firm D call. Trimming removed 0 bases at V and 7 bases at J, with 8 bases between. CDR1 is SGDLS, CDR2 YYNGEE, per germline. CDR3 length: 14 amino acids. The CDR3 reads CASSVANSNSPLHF. Written as DNA, the CDR3 is TGTGCCAGCAGCGTAGCGAATTCCAATTCACCCCTCCACTTT.

Points on this clone: The sample carries other DNA sequences with the same CDR3. V and J are TRBV10-3 and TRBJ2-7; D unresolved. The germline CDR1 and CDR2 sequences are ENHRY and SYGVKD. The CDR3 extends over 12 amino acids. Between the trimmed V and J ends, which lost 6 bases and 1 base, there was a span of 7 bases. The CDR3 DNA reads TGTGCCATCAGCGAGGATTCCTACGAGCAGTACTTC. Protein sequence: CAISEDSYEQYF.

This chain connects TRBV27 to TRBJ1-6; TRBD1 matches 7 bases. CDR3 length: 15 amino acids. Trimming took 5 bases from V and 7 from J; bases not matched to a gene: 8. Germline V CDR1 and CDR2: MNHEY, SMNVEV (reference sequence). DNA of the CDR3: TGTGCCAGCAGTACCACCAAGGGGGCAAATTCACCCCTCCACTTT. It yields the protein CASSTTKGANSPLHF.

The genes are TRBV18 and TRBJ2-2, with D hard to call. Germline CDR1 and CDR2: KGHSH and LQKENI. Trimming left V 3 bases short and J 6 bases short, with 11 bases between. CDR3 length equals 14 residues. This chain's CDR3 is CASSPPSRPGELFF. CDR3 DNA: TGTGCCAGCTCACCTCCATCTAGGCCCGGGGAGCTGTTTTTT.

The J gene is TRBJ2-3, the V gene TRBV24-1; D tentatively fits TRBD1 or TRBD2 (5 bases each). The CDR3 runs 12 residues. Germline CDR1 is KGHDR and CDR2 is SFDVKD. V was clipped by 5 bases and J by 7 bases, with 9 bases between them. The CDR3 DNA follows: TGTGCCACCAGTGGGGGGACGAATACGCAGTATTTT. It yields the protein CATSGGTNTQYF.

The V call is TRBV5-1, the J call TRBJ1-6; TRBD1 matches 9 bases. The V gene's germline CDR1 is SGHRS and CDR2 YFSETQ. V was pared by 4 bases and J by 7 bases, with 3 bases of the junction left unmatched. The CDR3 totals 14 residues. The CDR3 sequence: CASSAGQGNSPLHF. CDR3 in DNA: TGCGCCAGCAGCGCGGGACAGGGAAATTCACCCCTCCACTTT.

V gene TRBV7-9 combines with J gene TRBJ1-4; 7 bases map to TRBD1. Trimming cost V 5 bases and J 0 bases; bases outside gene matches: 12. The V gene's germline CDR1 is SEHNR and CDR2 FQNEAQ (reference sequence). This CDR3 has 18 residues. The CDR3 bases are TGTGCCAGCAGCCACTTGAGATTCGACAGGGCAACTAATGAAAAACTGTTTTTT. Protein: CASSHLRFDRATNEKLFF.

The chain joins TRBV7-9 to TRBJ1-2, with unresolved D. CDR3 size: 16 residues. Between the trimmed V and J ends, which lost 0 bases and 4 bases, there was a span of 15 bases. The germline gives CDR1 SEHNR, CDR2 FQNEAQ (reference sequence). The CDR3 region has the DNA TGTGCCAGCAGCTTAGCACCCGGAGATTGGATCTATGGCTACACCTTC. It is translated as CASSLAPGDWIYGYTF.

This chain connects TRBV7-9 to TRBJ1-1; 10 nucleotides match TRBD1. CDR3 size: 12 residues. The J segment lost 11 bases and the V segment lost 4 bases, leaving 4 bases of the junction unmatched. CDR1 and CDR2 from the germline V gene are SEHNR and FQNEAQ (reference sequence). The CDR3 region is CASSSRTGGAFF. In DNA form, the CDR3 reads TGTGCCAGCAGCTCTCGGACAGGGGGGGCTTTCTTT.

The chain uses TRBV4-3 and TRBJ2-1, with D tentatively TRBD2 (5 bases). Trimming removed 2 bases at V and 4 bases at J, with 9 bases between. Per the germline V gene, CDR1 is LGHNA and CDR2 is YSLEER. This CDR3 region has 14 residues. This chain's CDR3 is CASSQTGVYNEQFF. The CDR3 DNA follows: TGCGCCAGCAGCCAAACCGGGGTTTACAATGAGCAGTTCTTC.

The chain employs TRBV27 and TRBJ1-2; no definite D call. V dropped 6 bases and J dropped 2 bases, with 10 bases sitting between them. The CDR3 sequence is 13 residues long. Germline CDR1 is MNHEY and CDR2 is SMNVEV (reference sequence). The CDR3 DNA is TGTGCCAGCAGCCCGGGCAGCAACTATGGCTACACCTTC. Protein product: CASSPGSNYGYTF.

The genes are TRBV7-2 and TRBJ1-2; the D is unclear. Trimming took 1 base from V and 2 from J, leaving 8 bases between them. CDR1 is SGHTA, CDR2 FQGNSA, per germline. There are 14 residues in the CDR3. Here the CDR3 reads CASSLVGPNYGYTF. DNA for the CDR3: TGTGCCAGCAGCTTAGTTGGGCCCAACTATGGCTACACCTTC.

CDR3 coding DNA: TGTGCCTGGAAGAGGGGTTCACCCCTCCACTTT. This encodes CAWKRGSPLHF. This rearrangement joins TRBV30 to TRBJ1-6; D might be TRBD1 (5 bases). The germline CDR1 and CDR2 sequences are GTSNPN and SVGIG (reference sequence). The CDR3 runs to 11 residues. The V gene lost 4 bases and the J gene lost 9 bases, with 7 bases spanning the gap.

The chain uses TRBV14 and TRBJ2-3; D ambiguous. This CDR3 is built from 12 residues. Germline V lookup: CDR1 SGHDN, CDR2 FVKESK. Trimming shortened V by 4 bases and J by 7 bases, and 9 bases separated the two germline ends. Here the CDR3 reads CASSPARNTQYF. The CDR3 DNA is TGTGCCAGCAGCCCCGCACGCAATACGCAGTATTTT.

The chain combines TRBV30 with TRBJ1-2; TRBD1 is a possible D gene (5 bases). The CDR3 has 12 residues. V was clipped by 4 bases and J by 8 bases, with 14 bases between them. CDR1 and CDR2 from the germline V gene are GTSNPN and SVGIG (reference sequence). The CDR3 here is CAWTLRGAGYTF. In DNA form, the CDR3 reads TGTGCCTGGACCTTGAGAGGGGCGGGCTACACCTTC. Supplemented by reference TRBV30 and TRBJ1-2, the full variable domain reads SQTIHQWPATLVQPVGSPLSLECTVEGTSNPNLYWYRQAAGRGLQLLFYSVGIGQISSEVPQNLSASRPQDRQFILSSKKLLLSDSGFYLCAWTLRGAGYTFGSGTRLTVV.

The V call is TRBV6-6, the J call TRBJ1-6; possibly TRBD1 for D (5 bases). Germline V gives CDR1 MNHNY, CDR2 SVGAGI (reference sequence). The CDR3 consists of 16 residues. The germline V and J ends were trimmed by 2 bases and 7 bases, with 15 bases remaining between them. CDR3 sequence (DNA): TGTGCCAGCAGTTACGGGGGGACCGCGGGGAATTCACCCCTCCACTTT. Its protein product is CASSYGGTAGNSPLHF.

The chain carries TRBV5-6 and TRBJ2-3, with 8 bases fitting TRBD2. The CDR3 runs to 16 residues. Germline V gene sequence: CDR1 SGHDT, CDR2 YYEEEE. Trimming took 0 bases from V and 5 from J; bases not matched to a gene: 8. CDR3 protein: CASSLVAGGWEDTQYF. The CDR3 DNA follows: TGTGCCAGCAGCTTGGTCGCGGGGGGTTGGGAAGATACGCAGTATTTT. Together with reference TRBV5-6 and TRBJ2-3, the CDR3 gives the full variable domain: DAGVTQSPTHLIKTRGQQVTLRCSPKSGHDTVSWYQQALGQGPQFIFQYYEEEERQRGNFPDRFSGHQFPNYSSELNVNALLLGDSALYLCASSLVAGGWEDTQYFGPGTRLTVL.

The chain has TRBV5-1 and TRBJ2-7; D is perhaps TRBD1 (6 bases). Trimming took off 4 bases at V and 5 bases at J, with 16 bases between the two ends. This CDR3 spans 14 amino acids. From germline, CDR1 is SGHRS and CDR2 YFSETQ. CDR3 sequence reads: CASSAGTGLDEQYF. DNA for the CDR3: TGCGCCAGCAGCGCCGGCACAGGGTTGGACGAGCAGTACTTC.

CDR3 sequence reads: CASIPGWGRRQYF. The DNA of the CDR3 is TGTGCCAGCATCCCAGGGTGGGGGCGGCGGCAGTATTTT. The V and J genes are TRBV27 and TRBJ2-3; D is possibly TRBD1 (6 bases). The CDR3 loop spans 13 amino acids. CDR1 is MNHEY, CDR2 SMNVEV, per germline (reference sequence). Trimming cost V 7 bases and J 11 bases, with 19 bases left between them.

The rearrangement links TRBV24-1 to TRBJ1-5; D not resolved. Germline CDR1 reads KGHDR; CDR2 reads SFDVKD. Trimming shortened V by 7 bases and J by 4 bases, and 7 bases separated the two germline ends. CDR3 length: 12 amino acids. The CDR3 is CATSQGNQPQHF. The CDR3 DNA follows: TGTGCCACCAGCCAAGGTAATCAGCCCCAGCATTTT.

J is TRBJ2-1 and V is TRBV5-1, with 10 bases identical to TRBD2. This CDR3 has 16 amino acids. V lost 3 bases, J lost 3 bases, and 6 bases stayed unmatched. CDR1 SGHRS and CDR2 YFSETQ come from the germline V gene. In DNA form, the CDR3 reads TGCGCCAGCAGCTCCTTAGCGGGGGGTTTCTACAATGAGCAGTTCTTC. Protein product: CASSSLAGGFYNEQFF.